This T cell receptor beta chain was documented in a study of T cell repertoires in cytomegalovirus infection (dated by TCRdb to the late 2010s). In terms of the full investigation: Peptide stimulations targeted recently identified HLA-C-restricted CMV epitopes, whose presentation resists viral immunomodulation, together with well-studied HLA-B-restricted epitopes. Donor HLA type was relevant to the analysis, as public TCR beta signatures indicated carriage of CMV infection together with the matching HLA type. The paper's findings and limits, for the study overall: In the ex vivo response, HLA-C-restricted CMV-specific TCR beta clonotypes were dominant, and in two of eight donors the single most frequent clonotype came from this HLA-C-restricted group. In both this cohort and an independent roughly 400-donor cohort, the cumulative frequency of public TCR beta family members distinguished carriers of CMV infection plus the relevant HLA type.

Sequencing used an Illumina HiSeq 1500. The public reads were run again by TCRdb, first through fastp at Q25 and then through MiXCR, and only productive beta chains were kept. CDR3 protein duplicates are merged, each entry listing the most common genes and DNA. Present in this sample are roughly 700,000 distinct CDR3 sequences, about 33% of which were seen just once. Around a sixth of the sample is held by the ten biggest clonotypes. V loses 2 bases, J loses 1 base, and the germline ends lie 5 bases apart. The CDR3 holds 13 amino acids from the cysteine to the phenylalanine. The DNA shown is the 39-base CDR3, in frame from base 1. The germline V gene yields SGHTA for CDR1 and FQGNSA for CDR2. The treatment or condition label on this specimen signifies: in vitro stimulation with specific CMV peptide epitopes to enrich CMV-specific T cells. This clonotype was recorded many times. Its antigen remains undetermined. No base quality values were provided; no much bigger clone lies one nucleotide off.

This TCR came from a human donor in good health (CMV status not recorded). Some clones in this sample may be carry-over from other donors' samples. The rearranged segments are TRBV7-2 and TRBJ1-1; no confident D gene assignment can be made. The sample was cultured PBMCs, taken from culture after CMV antigen stimulation. The bases are TGTGCCAGCAGCTTAATCCCGAACACTGAAGCTTTCTTT. Translated, this is CASSLIPNTEAFF.